Described below is a single TCR beta chain sequence and its context. Germline CDR1 and CDR2: LGHNA and YNFKEQ. The V gene lost 0 bases and the J gene lost 8 bases, with 20 bases spanning the gap. The CDR3 consists of 17 residues. These data come from a study of blood T cell repertoires in COVID-19. Background on the study: Sites across the United States, Italy and Spain contributed samples from acute and convalescent COVID-19. T cells, B-cell-depleted T cells, or PBMCs supplied cDNA or gDNA.

Per the authors' pipeline: By means of reference gene primer amplification, nucleated cell counts were estimated. Sequencing used immunoSEQ multiplex PCR; TCRdb keeps in-frame clones, though not all of them. V, J and clone size are those of that table, while D and trimming were read from the DNA. The sample shows around 190,000 clones, 85% to 90% of them seen only once. The sequence came from a human donor in a cohort sampled during active COVID-19. The rearrangement joins TRBV4-2 to TRBJ1-3; a weak D match, TRBD1 (5 bases). The specimen was peripheral blood. The CDR3 DNA is TGTGCCAGCAGCCAAGAATGGGGGGAATCTATGGCGGACACCATATATTTT. As protein: CASSQEWGESMADTIYF.